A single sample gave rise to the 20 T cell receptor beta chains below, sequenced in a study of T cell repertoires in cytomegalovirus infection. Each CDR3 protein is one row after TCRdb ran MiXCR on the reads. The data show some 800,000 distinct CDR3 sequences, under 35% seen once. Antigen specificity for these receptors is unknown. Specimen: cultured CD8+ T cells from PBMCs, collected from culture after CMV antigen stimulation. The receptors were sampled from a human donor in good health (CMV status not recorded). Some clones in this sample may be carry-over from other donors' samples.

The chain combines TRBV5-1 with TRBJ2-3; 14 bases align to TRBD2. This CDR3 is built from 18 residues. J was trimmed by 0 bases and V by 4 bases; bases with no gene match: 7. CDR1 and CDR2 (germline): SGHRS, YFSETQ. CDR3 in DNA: TGCGCCAGCAGCACCGGGACTAGCGGGGGCCTTAGCACAGATACGCAGTATTTT. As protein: CASSTGTSGGLSTDTQYF.

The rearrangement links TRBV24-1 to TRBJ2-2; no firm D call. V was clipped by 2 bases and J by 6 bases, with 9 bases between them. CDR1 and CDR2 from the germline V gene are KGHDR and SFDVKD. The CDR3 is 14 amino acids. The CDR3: CATSDSQIAGELFF. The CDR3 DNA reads TGTGCCACCAGTGATTCCCAAATAGCCGGGGAGCTGTTTTTT.

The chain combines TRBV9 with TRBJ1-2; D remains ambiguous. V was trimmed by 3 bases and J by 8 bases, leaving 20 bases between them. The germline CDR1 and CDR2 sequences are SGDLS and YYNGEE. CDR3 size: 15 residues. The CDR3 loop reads CASSGGDVRSQGYTF. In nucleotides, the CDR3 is TGTGCCAGCAGCGGAGGTGATGTTAGGTCACAAGGCTACACCTTC.

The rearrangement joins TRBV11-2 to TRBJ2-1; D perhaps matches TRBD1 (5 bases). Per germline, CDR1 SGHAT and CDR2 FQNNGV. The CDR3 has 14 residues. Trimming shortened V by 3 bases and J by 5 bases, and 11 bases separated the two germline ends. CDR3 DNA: TGTGCCAGCAGCTTGGGTGGGGCGCACAATGAGCAGTTCTTC. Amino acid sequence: CASSLGGAHNEQFF.

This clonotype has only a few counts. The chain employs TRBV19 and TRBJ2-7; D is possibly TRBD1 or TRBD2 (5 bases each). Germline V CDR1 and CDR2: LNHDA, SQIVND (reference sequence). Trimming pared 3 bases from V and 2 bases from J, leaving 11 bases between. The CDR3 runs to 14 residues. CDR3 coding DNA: TGTGCCAGTAGTATCGGGAAAGGGGCCTACGAGCAGTACTTC. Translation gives CASSIGKGAYEQYF.

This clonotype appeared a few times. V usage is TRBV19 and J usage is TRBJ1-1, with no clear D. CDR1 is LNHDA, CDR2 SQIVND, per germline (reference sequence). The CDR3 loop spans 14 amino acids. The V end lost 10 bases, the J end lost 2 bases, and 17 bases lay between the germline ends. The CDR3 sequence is CATAPRTENTEAFF. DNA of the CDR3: TGTGCCACTGCACCCCGGACGGAAAACACTGAAGCTTTCTTT.

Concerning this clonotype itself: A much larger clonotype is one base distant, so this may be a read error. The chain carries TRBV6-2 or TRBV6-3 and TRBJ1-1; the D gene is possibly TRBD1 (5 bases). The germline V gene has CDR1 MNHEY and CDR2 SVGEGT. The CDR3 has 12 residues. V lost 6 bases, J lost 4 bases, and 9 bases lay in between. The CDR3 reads CASSTDSTEAFF. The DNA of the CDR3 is TGTGCCAGCAGCACCGACAGCACTGAAGCTTTCTTT.

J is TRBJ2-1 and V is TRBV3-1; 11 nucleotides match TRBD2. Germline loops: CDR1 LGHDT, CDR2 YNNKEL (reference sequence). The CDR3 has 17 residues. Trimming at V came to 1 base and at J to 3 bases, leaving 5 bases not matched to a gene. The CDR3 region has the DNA TGTGCCAGCAGCCAAGGGTCACTAGCGGGGGTCTACAATGAGCAGTTCTTC. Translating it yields CASSQGSLAGVYNEQFF.

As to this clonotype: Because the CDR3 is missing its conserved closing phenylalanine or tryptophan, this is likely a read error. In DNA form, the CDR3 reads TGCGCCAGCAGCCAAGTATGGTCAGAGCCTAACACTGAAGCTTTCATT. It codes for CASSQVWSEPNTEAFI. The chain has TRBV4-1 and TRBJ1-1; no clear D gene. Germline assignment: CDR1 MGHRA and CDR2 YSYEKL. V lost 1 base and J lost 2, with 14 bases in between. CDR3 size: 16 residues.

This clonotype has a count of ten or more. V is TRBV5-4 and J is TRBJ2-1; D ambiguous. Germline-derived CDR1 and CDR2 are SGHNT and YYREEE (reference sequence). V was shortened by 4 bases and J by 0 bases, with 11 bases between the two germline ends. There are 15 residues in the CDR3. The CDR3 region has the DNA TGTGCCAGCAGCCCGGATTCGAGCTCCTACAATGAGCAGTTCTTC. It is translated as CASSPDSSSYNEQFF.

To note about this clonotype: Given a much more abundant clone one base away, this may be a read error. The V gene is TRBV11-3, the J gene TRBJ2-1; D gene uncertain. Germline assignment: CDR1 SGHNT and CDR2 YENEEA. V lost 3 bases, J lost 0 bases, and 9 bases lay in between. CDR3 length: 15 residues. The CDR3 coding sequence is TGTGCCAGCAGCTTTGGCTGGATCTCCTACAATGAGCAGTTCTTC. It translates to CASSFGWISYNEQFF.

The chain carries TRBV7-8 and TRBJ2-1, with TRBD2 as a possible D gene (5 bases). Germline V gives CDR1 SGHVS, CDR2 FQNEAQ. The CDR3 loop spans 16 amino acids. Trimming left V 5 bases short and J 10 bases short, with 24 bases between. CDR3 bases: TGTGCCAGCAGCCCGCAGACGGGGATCATCTCGGGGGAGCAGTTCTTC. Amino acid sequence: CASSPQTGIISGEQFF.

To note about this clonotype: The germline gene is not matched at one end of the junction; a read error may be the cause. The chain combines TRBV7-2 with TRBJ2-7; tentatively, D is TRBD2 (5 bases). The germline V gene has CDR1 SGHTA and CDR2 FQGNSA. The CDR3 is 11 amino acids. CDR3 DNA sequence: TGTGCCAGCAGCTCTGGACTGGGTAACGACTTC. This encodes CASSSGLGNDF.

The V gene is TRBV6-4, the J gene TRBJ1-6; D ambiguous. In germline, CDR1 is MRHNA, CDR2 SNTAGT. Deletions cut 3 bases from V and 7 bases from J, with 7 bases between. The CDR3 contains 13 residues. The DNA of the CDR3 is TGTGCCAGCAGTGAGGTAGAGAATTCACCCCTCCACTTT. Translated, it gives CASSEVENSPLHF.

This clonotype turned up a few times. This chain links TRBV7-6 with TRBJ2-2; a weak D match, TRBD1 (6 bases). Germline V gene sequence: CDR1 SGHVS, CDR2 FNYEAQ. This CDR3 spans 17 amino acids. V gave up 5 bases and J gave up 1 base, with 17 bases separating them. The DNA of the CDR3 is TGTGCCAGCAGCCCCCCAGGGGTGCATTTGAACACCGGGGAGCTGTTTTTT. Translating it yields CASSPPGVHLNTGELFF.

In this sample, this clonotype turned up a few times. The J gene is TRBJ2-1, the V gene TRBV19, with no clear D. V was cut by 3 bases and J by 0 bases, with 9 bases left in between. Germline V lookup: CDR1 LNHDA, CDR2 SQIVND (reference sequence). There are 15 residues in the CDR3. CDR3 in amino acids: CASSIGSHSYNEQFF. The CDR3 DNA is TGTGCCAGTAGTATCGGCTCCCACTCCTACAATGAGCAGTTCTTC.

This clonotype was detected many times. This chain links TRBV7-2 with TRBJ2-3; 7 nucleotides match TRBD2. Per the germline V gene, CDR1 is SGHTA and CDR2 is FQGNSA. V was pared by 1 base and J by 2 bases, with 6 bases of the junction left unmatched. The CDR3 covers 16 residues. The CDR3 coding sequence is TGTGCCAGCAGCTTAGGGGAGGGGTGGCCCACAGATACGCAGTATTTT. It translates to CASSLGEGWPTDTQYF.

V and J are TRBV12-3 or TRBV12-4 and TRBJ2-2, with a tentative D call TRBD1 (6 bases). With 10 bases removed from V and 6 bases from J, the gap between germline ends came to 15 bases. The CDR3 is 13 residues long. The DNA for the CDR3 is TGTGCCATCTCCAGGGGTGAGGCCGGGGAGCTGTTTTTT. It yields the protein CAISRGEAGELFF.

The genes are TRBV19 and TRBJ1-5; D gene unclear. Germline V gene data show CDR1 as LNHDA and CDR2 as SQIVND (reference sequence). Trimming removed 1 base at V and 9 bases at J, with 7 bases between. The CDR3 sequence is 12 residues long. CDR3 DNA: TGTGCCAGTAGTATAGGAGGTAGGCCCCAGCATTTT. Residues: CASSIGGRPQHF.

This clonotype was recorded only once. CDR3 nucleotide sequence: TGCGCCAGCAGTCTCGATCAGGGAAGGGGAGCTGAAGCTTTCTTT. Translated, it gives CASSLDQGRGAEAFF. This chain uses TRBV10-1 with TRBJ1-1, with D maybe TRBD1 (5 bases). Trimming shortened V by 5 bases and J by 6 bases, and 19 bases separated the two germline ends. CDR1 WNHNN and CDR2 SYGVQD come from the germline V gene (reference sequence). The CDR3 loop spans 15 amino acids.